These T cell receptor beta chains were read from a single sample in a study of shared clonotypes between healthy human individuals. Profiled with immunoSEQ multiplex PCR; TCRdb holds only in-frame clones, not every one. The sample contains around 2,000,000 clones, approximately 95% of which appear only once. The specimen was naive CD8+ T cells sorted from blood. Receptors originate from a man younger than 30 in good health. CDR3s include the opening cysteine and the closing phenylalanine or tryptophan. Each record gives: D gene, clone size, V gene, J gene, CDR3 protein, CDR3 DNA. A D gene is named only where the DNA matches it firmly. Clone size is given for some rows only: seen once, a few or many times, or a class if the clone is expanded.

d_call: .; clone_size: few; v_call: TRBV7-9; j_call: TRBJ1-1; cdr3_aa: CASSLVSSTEAFF; cdr3_nt: TGTGCCAGCAGCTTAGTTTCCAGCACTGAAGCTTTCTTT
d_call: .; clone_size: .; v_call: TRBV27; j_call: TRBJ2-3; cdr3_aa: CASGDREPGTDTQYF; cdr3_nt: TGTGCCAGCGGGGACCGGGAACCGGGCACAGATACGCAGTATTTT
d_call: .; clone_size: .; v_call: TRBV2; j_call: TRBJ2-5; cdr3_aa: CASSSAGETQYF; cdr3_nt: TGTGCCAGCAGTTCGGCGGGAGAGACCCAGTACTTC
d_call: TRBD1; clone_size: .; v_call: TRBV5-1; j_call: TRBJ2-7; cdr3_aa: CASSLRDSSYEQYF; cdr3_nt: TGCGCCAGCAGCTTGAGGGACAGCTCCTACGAGCAGTACTTC
d_call: TRBD2; clone_size: once; v_call: TRBV7-3; j_call: TRBJ2-1; cdr3_aa: CASSFGTSGGEPHKQFF; cdr3_nt: TGTGCCAGCAGCTTCGGGACTAGCGGGGGAGAGCCACACAAGCAGTTCTTC
d_call: TRBD1; clone_size: .; v_call: TRBV10-2; j_call: TRBJ1-4; cdr3_aa: CASSAADRGVHEKLFF; cdr3_nt: TGCGCCAGCAGTGCCGCTGACAGGGGAGTTCACGAAAAACTGTTTTTT
d_call: .; clone_size: .; v_call: TRBV19; j_call: TRBJ2-7; cdr3_aa: CASSTLRDKGHEQYF; cdr3_nt: TGTGCCAGTAGTACTCTCCGGGACAAGGGTCACGAGCAGTACTTC
d_call: .; clone_size: .; v_call: TRBV19; j_call: TRBJ2-3; cdr3_aa: CASSIMPVQTDTQYF; cdr3_nt: TGTGCCAGTAGTATAATGCCGGTTCAGACAGATACGCAGTATTTT
d_call: .; clone_size: .; v_call: TRBV10-3; j_call: TRBJ1-1; cdr3_aa: CAIKGTDWGNTEAFF; cdr3_nt: TGTGCCATCAAAGGGACCGATTGGGGGAACACTGAAGCTTTCTTT
d_call: .; clone_size: .; v_call: TRBV6-5; j_call: TRBJ2-2; cdr3_aa: CASRLNTGELFF; cdr3_nt: TGTGCCAGCAGACTAAACACCGGGGAGCTGTTTTTT
d_call: .; clone_size: .; v_call: TRBV6-6; j_call: TRBJ2-2; cdr3_aa: CASRSATGTGELFF; cdr3_nt: TGTGCCAGCAGGTCCGCTACAGGAACCGGGGAGCTGTTTTTT
d_call: TRBD1; clone_size: .; v_call: TRBV4-1; j_call: TRBJ2-7; cdr3_aa: CASSFRGNSYEQYF; cdr3_nt: TGCGCCAGCAGCTTCAGGGGGAACTCCTACGAGCAGTACTTC
d_call: .; clone_size: .; v_call: TRBV6-1; j_call: TRBJ2-7; cdr3_aa: CASSEGHYTTYEQYF; cdr3_nt: TGTGCCAGCAGTGAAGGACACTATACTACCTACGAGCAGTACTTC
d_call: .; clone_size: .; v_call: TRBV10-1; j_call: TRBJ1-2; cdr3_aa: CASSGRRGEGANYGYTF; cdr3_nt: TGCGCCAGCAGTGGGCGCAGGGGTGAGGGAGCTAACTATGGCTACACCTTC
d_call: .; clone_size: .; v_call: TRBV5-6; j_call: TRBJ1-3; cdr3_aa: CASSLDGLAGNTIYF; cdr3_nt: TGTGCCAGCAGCTTGGATGGGTTGGCCGGAAACACCATATATTTT
d_call: .; clone_size: .; v_call: TRBV6-5; j_call: TRBJ1-1; cdr3_aa: CASSYVRWTEAFF; cdr3_nt: TGTGCCAGCAGTTATGTAAGGTGGACTGAAGCTTTCTTT
d_call: .; clone_size: once; v_call: TRBV28; j_call: TRBJ1-5; cdr3_aa: CASSSYYSNQPQHF; cdr3_nt: TGTGCCAGCAGCTCATATTATAGCAATCAGCCCCAGCATTTT
d_call: .; clone_size: .; v_call: TRBV15; j_call: TRBJ2-2; cdr3_aa: CATSSLGELFF; cdr3_nt: TGTGCCACCAGCTCTCTTGGGGAGCTGTTTTTT
d_call: .; clone_size: .; v_call: TRBV18; j_call: TRBJ1-1; cdr3_aa: CASSRWDTEAFF; cdr3_nt: TGTGCCAGCTCACGATGGGACACTGAAGCTTTCTTT
d_call: .; clone_size: .; v_call: TRBV6-1; j_call: TRBJ2-3; cdr3_aa: CASSEEASRTDTQYF; cdr3_nt: TGTGCCAGCAGTGAAGAGGCCAGCCGCACAGATACGCAGTATTTT
d_call: TRBD2; clone_size: .; v_call: TRBV23-1; j_call: TRBJ2-7; cdr3_aa: CASRGGVGAYEQYF; cdr3_nt: TGCGCCAGCCGCGGGGGGGTCGGAGCCTACGAGCAGTACTTC
d_call: TRBD2; clone_size: .; v_call: TRBV2; j_call: TRBJ2-7; cdr3_aa: CASSEYSGSSYEQYF; cdr3_nt: TGTGCCAGCAGTGAATATAGCGGGAGCTCCTACGAGCAGTACTTC
d_call: TRBD1; clone_size: .; v_call: TRBV13; j_call: TRBJ1-2; cdr3_aa: CASSTRTGGPSNGYTF; cdr3_nt: TGTGCCAGCAGCACGAGGACAGGGGGCCCCTCGAACGGCTACACCTTC
d_call: .; clone_size: .; v_call: TRBV19; j_call: TRBJ1-1; cdr3_aa: CASSISDTNTEAFF; cdr3_nt: TGTGCCAGTAGTATTTCCGACACGAACACTGAAGCTTTCTTT
d_call: .; clone_size: .; v_call: TRBV25-1; j_call: TRBJ1-1; cdr3_aa: CASRGGFGAFF; cdr3_nt: TGTGCCAGCAGGGGGGGGTTTGGAGCTTTCTTT
d_call: .; clone_size: .; v_call: TRBV27; j_call: TRBJ2-1; cdr3_aa: CASSLLEGNEQFF; cdr3_nt: TGTGCCAGCAGTTTATTGGAGGGGAATGAGCAGTTCTTC
d_call: .; clone_size: once; v_call: TRBV30; j_call: TRBJ2-7; cdr3_aa: CAWIFHGGERYEQYF; cdr3_nt: TGTGCCTGGATTTTTCATGGCGGGGAGAGGTACGAGCAGTACTTC
d_call: .; clone_size: .; v_call: TRBV7-9; j_call: TRBJ2-3; cdr3_aa: CASSRTDGTDTQYF; cdr3_nt: TGTGCCAGCAGCCGGACAGACGGGACAGATACGCAGTATTTT
d_call: TRBD1; clone_size: .; v_call: TRBV5-6; j_call: TRBJ2-7; cdr3_aa: CASSLPGQGYEQYF; cdr3_nt: TGTGCCAGCAGCTTACCGGGACAGGGGTACGAGCAGTACTTC